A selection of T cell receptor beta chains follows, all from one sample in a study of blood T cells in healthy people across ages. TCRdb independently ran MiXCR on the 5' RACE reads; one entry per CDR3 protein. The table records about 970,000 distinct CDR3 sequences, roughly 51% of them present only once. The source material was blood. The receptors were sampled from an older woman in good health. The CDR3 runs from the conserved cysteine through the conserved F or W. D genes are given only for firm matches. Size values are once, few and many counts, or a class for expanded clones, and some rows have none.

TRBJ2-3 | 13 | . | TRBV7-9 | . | TGTGCCAGCAGCTCCGCTTTGGCGAAACCGCAGTATTTT | CASSSALAKPQYF
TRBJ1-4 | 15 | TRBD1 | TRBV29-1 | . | TGCAGCGTCGAGACGGGACAGGGGTTGGGAGAAAAACTGTTTTTT | CSVETGQGLGEKLFF
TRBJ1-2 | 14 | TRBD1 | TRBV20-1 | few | TGCAGTGCGTTTTCGGACAGGGGAATAGGGGGCTACACCTTC | CSAFSDRGIGGYTF
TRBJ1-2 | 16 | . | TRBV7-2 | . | TGTGCCAGCAGCTCCCCGGACGGGACTCCGATATATGGCTACACCTTC | CASSSPDGTPIYGYTF
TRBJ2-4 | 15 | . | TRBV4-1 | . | TGCGCCAGCAGCCAAGCTGCAGGGCCTTCAAACATTCAGTACTTC | CASSQAAGPSNIQYF
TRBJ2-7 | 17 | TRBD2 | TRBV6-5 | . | TGTGCCAGCAGTTACTCACCCCTTAGCGGGGTCTACAATGAGCAGTACTTC | CASSYSPLSGVYNEQYF
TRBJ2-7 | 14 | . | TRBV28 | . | TGTGCCAGCAGACCCACGTTCCAGGCCTACGAGCAGTACTTC | CASRPTFQAYEQYF
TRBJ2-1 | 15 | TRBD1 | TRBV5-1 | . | TGCGCCAGCAGCTGGGACAGGGGGTTCGGGGATGAGCAGTTCTTC | CASSWDRGFGDEQFF
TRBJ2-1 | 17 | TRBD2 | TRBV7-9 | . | TGTGCCAGCAGCTGGAACCCTAGCGGAACGGTAGTCAATGAGCAGTTCTTC | CASSWNPSGTVVNEQFF
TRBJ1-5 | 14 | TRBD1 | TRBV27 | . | TGTGCCAGCAGTTTCGGACAGGGCAGTCAGCCCCAGCATTTT | CASSFGQGSQPQHF
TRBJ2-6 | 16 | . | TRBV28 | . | TGTGCCAGCCTTAAGACGGCCTACTCTGGGGCCAACGTCCTGACTTTC | CASLKTAYSGANVLTF
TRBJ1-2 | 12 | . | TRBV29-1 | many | TGCAGCGTTGACCTCATAAGGGATGGCTACACCTTC | CSVDLIRDGYTF
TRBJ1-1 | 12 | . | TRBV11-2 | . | TGTGCCAGCAGCTTAGAGCGAGTTGAAGCTTTCTTT | CASSLERVEAFF
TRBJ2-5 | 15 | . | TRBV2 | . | TGTGCCAGCAGCCCCCGGGGCCTACTCCAAGAGACCCAGTACTTC | CASSPRGLLQETQYF
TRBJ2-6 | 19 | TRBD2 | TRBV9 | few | TGTGCCAGCAGCGTAATGCCCCGAGCGGGAGCCTCTGGGGCCAACGTCCTGACTTTC | CASSVMPRAGASGANVLTF
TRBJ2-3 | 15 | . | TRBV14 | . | TGTGCCAGCAGCCTACCGGGACACCGCACAGATACGCAGTATTTT | CASSLPGHRTDTQYF
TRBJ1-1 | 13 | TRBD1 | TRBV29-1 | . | TGCGGCGTTGAAACAGGGGGTGGCACTGAAGCTTTCTTT | CGVETGGGTEAFF
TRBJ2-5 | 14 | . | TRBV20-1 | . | TGCAGTGCTGGCCCAAGTCCGGATTTGGAGACCCAGTACTTC | CSAGPSPDLETQYF
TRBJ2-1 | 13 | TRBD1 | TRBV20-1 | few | TGCAGTGCTAGTGGGACAGGACCCAATGAGCAGTTCTTC | CSASGTGPNEQFF
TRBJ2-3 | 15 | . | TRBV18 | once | TGTGCCAGCTCACCCGCTAGGGGAGGCGCAGAGACGCAGTATTTT | CASSPARGGAETQYF
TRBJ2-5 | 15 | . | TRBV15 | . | TGTGCCACCAGCAGAACAGGTGCCTACCAAGAGACCCAGTACTTC | CATSRTGAYQETQYF
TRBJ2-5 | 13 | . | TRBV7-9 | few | TGTGCCAGCAGCTTCTGGACGGTAGAGACCCAGTACTTC | CASSFWTVETQYF
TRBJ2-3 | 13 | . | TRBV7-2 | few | TGTGCCAGCAGCGGGACCTTCACAGATACGCAGTATTTT | CASSGTFTDTQYF
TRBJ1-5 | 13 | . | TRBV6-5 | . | TGTGCCAGCAGTCGACCTTCGGGTCAGCCCCAGCATTTT | CASSRPSGQPQHF
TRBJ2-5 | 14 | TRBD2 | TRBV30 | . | TGTGCCTGGAGTTTGACTAGCGGGATGGGGGAGCAGTACTTC | CAWSLTSGMGEQYF
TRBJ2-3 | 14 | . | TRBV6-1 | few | TGTGCCAGCAGTGCGGGACTCGGCACAGATACGCAGTATTTT | CASSAGLGTDTQYF
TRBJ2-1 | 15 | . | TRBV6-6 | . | TGTGCCAGCAGGATAAAAGCCGCAGGGGGAGGTGAGCAGTTCTTC | CASRIKAAGGGEQFF
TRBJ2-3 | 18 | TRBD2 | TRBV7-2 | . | TGTGCCAGCAGCCCCCGGGGGAGCGGGAGAATTGTGGCGGATACGCAGTATTTT | CASSPRGSGRIVADTQYF
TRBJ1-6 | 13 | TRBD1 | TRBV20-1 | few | TGCAGTGTCGGGGACAGCTTTAATTCACCCCTCCACTTT | CSVGDSFNSPLHF
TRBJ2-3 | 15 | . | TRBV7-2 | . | TGTGCCAGCAGCTTTGAGCGTCCCCGCACAGATACGCAGTATTTT | CASSFERPRTDTQYF
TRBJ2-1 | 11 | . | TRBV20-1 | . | TGCAGTGCTAGACGCCGTCCTGAGCAGTTCTTC | CSARRRPEQFF
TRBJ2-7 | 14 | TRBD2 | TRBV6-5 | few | TGTGCCAGCAGTTATGGTACTAGCGGGACCGAGCAGTACTTC | CASSYGTSGTEQYF
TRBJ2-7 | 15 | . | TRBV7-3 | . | TGTGCCAGCAGCTTAAATTTCGGGAGCTCCTACGAGCAGTACTTC | CASSLNFGSSYEQYF
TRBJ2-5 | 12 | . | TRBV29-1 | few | TGCAGCGTTCGACAGTACCAAGAGACCCAGTACTTC | CSVRQYQETQYF
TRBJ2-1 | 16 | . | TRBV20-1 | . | TGCAGTGCTAGAGATCCTGGGTCGACGTCCAACAATGAGCAGTTCTTC | CSARDPGSTSNNEQFF
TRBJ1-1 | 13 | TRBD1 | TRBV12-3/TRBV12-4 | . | TGTGCCACCGAGATCAGGGGGGACACTGAAGCTTTCTTT | CATEIRGDTEAFF
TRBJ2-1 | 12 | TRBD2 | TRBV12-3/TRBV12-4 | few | TGTGCCAGCAGTTCGGGGCGGGGAGGGAAGTTCTTC | CASSSGRGGKFF
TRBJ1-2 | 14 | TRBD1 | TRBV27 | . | TGTGCCACCTGGAGACAGGGAGGTCCCTATGGCTACACCTTC | CATWRQGGPYGYTF
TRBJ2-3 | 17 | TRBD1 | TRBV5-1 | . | TGCACCAGCAGCTTGGAGGGGACAGGGGTCTTCACAGATACGCAGTATTTT | CTSSLEGTGVFTDTQYF
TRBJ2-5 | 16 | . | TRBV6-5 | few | TGTGCCAGCAGTTACTCGAAGTTGCGGAGCCAAGAGACCCAGTACTTC | CASSYSKLRSQETQYF
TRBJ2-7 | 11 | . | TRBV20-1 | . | TGCAGTGCTACGGGTCTGGACGAGCAGTACTTC | CSATGLDEQYF
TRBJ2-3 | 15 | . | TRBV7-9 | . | TGTGCCAGCAGCTTAGCGGGGCTCGTCACAGATACGCAGTATTTT | CASSLAGLVTDTQYF
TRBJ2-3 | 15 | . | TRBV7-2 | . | TGTGCCAGCAGCTGGCCCGAGACTAGTGGGGATACGCAGTATTTT | CASSWPETSGDTQYF
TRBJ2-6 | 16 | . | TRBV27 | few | TGTGCCAGCAAACCGGGACGACGATCTGGGGCCAACGTCCTGACTTTC | CASKPGRRSGANVLTF
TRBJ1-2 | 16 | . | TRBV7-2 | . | TGTGCCAGCAGCCCCTCAGACAGGCCAATATTCTATGGCTACACCTTC | CASSPSDRPIFYGYTF
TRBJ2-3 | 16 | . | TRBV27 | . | TGTGCCAGCGGATCCTACGGGACAGGACTAGAAGATACGCAGTATTTT | CASGSYGTGLEDTQYF
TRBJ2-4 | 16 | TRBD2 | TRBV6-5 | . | TGTGCCAGCAGTTACTCGGGAACACTAGCCCAGCGGGAGCAGTACTTC | CASSYSGTLAQREQYF
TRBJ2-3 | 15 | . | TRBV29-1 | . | TGCAGCGTTCTAAGACTAGTCAGCCTCGCAGATACGCAGTATTTT | CSVLRLVSLADTQYF
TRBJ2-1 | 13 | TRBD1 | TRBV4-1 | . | TGCGCCAGCGGGACAGGGCTGAACAATGAGCAGTTCTTC | CASGTGLNNEQFF
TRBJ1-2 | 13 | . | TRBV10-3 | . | TGTGCCATCACGCCCGGGCCTAACTATGGCTACACCTTC | CAITPGPNYGYTF
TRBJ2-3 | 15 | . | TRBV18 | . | TGTGCCAGCTCACCGAGGACCGGGATATCAGATACGCAGTATTTT | CASSPRTGISDTQYF
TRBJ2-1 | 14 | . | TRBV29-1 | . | TGCAGCGTGCATATAGGATGGGCAGGAGATGAGCAGTTCTTC | CSVHIGWAGDEQFF
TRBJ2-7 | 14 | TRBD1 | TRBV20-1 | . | TGCAGTGCTAGAGGGACAGGGAATACCTACGAGCAGTACTTC | CSARGTGNTYEQYF
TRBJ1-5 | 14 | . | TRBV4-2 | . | TGTGCCAGCAGCCAAGCACAGAGGGATCAGCCCCAGCATTTT | CASSQAQRDQPQHF
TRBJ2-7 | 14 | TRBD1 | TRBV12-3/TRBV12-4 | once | TGTGACAGCAGCAGGGACAGGGAGGTCTACGAGCAGTACTTC | CDSSRDREVYEQYF